The sample holds a few counts of the clone carrying this T cell receptor beta chain. What it recognizes is unknown. Clones were read by immunoSEQ multiplex PCR, and TCRdb kept only the in-frame ones, dropping some. The sample carries 170,000 or so clones, approximately 86% recorded once. Germline V gene data show CDR1 as PRHDT and CDR2 as FYEKMQ (reference sequence). The CDR3 totals 13 residues. V lost 5 bases and J lost 0, with 8 bases in between. This sample was taken from a study of T cell responses to AZD1222 COVID-19 vaccine. Study-wide results and caveats: White British people made up most donors, females outnumbered males, and clonal diversity was possibly underestimated. Elevations in Spike-specific TCR breadth and depth followed administration of two AZD1222 doses.

V and J are TRBV13 and TRBJ2-7, with D unresolved. This specimen was peripheral blood, taken on day 0 of AZD1222 vaccination. This TCR was sampled from an adult in good health. The CDR3 nucleotides are TGTGCCAGCAGCCACCAGTCCTCCTACGAGCAGTACTTC. This sequence encodes CASSHQSSYEQYF. The full variable domain, with the rest looked up from reference TRBV13 and TRBJ2-7, is AAGVIQSPRHLIKEKRETATLKCYPIPRHDTVYWYQQGPGQDPQFLISFYEKMQSDKGSIPDRFSAQQFSDYHSELNMSSLELGDSALYFCASSHQSSYEQYFGPGTRLTVT.